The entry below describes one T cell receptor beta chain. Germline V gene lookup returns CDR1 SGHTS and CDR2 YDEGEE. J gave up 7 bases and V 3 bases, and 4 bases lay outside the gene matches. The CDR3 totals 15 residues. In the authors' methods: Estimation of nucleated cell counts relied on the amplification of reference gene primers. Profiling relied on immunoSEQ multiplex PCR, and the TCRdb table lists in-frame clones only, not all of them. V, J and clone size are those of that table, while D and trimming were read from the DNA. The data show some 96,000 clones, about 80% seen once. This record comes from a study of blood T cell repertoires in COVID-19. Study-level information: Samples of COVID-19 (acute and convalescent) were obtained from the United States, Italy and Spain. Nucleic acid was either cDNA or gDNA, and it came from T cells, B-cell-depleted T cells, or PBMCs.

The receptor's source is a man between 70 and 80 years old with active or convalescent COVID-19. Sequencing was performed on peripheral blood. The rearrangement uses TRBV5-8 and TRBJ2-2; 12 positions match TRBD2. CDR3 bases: TGTGCCAGCAGCTCTAGCGGGAGGGCCGACGGGGAGCTGTTTTTT. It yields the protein CASSSSGRADGELFF.